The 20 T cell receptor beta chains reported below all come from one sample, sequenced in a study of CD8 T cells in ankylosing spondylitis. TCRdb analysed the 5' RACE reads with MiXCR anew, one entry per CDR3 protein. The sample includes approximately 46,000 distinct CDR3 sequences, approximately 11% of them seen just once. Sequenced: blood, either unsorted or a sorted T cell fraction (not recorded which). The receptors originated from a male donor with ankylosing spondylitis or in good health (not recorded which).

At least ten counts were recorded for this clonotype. The CDR3 loop is CSVDIGQGLAGANVLTF. The CDR3 DNA is TGCAGCGTTGATATAGGGCAGGGGCTGGCGGGGGCCAACGTCCTGACTTTC. The V and J genes are TRBV29-1 and TRBJ2-6, with a tentative D call TRBD1 (6 bases). This CDR3 comprises 17 residues. Per germline, CDR1 SQVTM and CDR2 ANQGSEA. Trimming took off 3 bases at V and 4 bases at J, with 19 bases between the two ends. Full variable domain (rest looked up from reference TRBV29-1 and TRBJ2-6): SAVISQKPSRDICQRGTSLTIQCQVDSQVTMMFWYRQQPGQSLTLIATANQGSEATYESGFVIDKFPISRPNLTFSTLTVSNMSPEDSSIYLCSVDIGQGLAGANVLTFGAGSRLTVL.

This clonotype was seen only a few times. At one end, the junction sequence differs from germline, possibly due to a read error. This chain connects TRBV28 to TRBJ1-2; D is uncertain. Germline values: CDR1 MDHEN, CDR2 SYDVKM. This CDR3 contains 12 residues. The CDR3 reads CASSLSNGSLNF. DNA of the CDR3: TGTGCCAGCAGTTTATCTAACGGCAGCCTTAACTTC.

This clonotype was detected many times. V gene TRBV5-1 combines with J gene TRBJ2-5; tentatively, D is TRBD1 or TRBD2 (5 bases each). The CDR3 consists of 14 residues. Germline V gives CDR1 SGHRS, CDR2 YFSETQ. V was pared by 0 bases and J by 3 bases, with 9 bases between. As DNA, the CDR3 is TGCGCCAGCAGCTTGGCGCAGGGAGAAGAGACCCAGTACTTC. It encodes CASSLAQGEETQYF.

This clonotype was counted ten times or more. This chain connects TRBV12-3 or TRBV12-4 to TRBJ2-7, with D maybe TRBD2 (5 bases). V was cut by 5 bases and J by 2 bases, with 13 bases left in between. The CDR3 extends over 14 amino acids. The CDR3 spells CASSRRSGTYEQYF. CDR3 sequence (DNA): TGTGCCAGCAGTAGGCGGAGCGGAACCTACGAGCAGTACTTC.

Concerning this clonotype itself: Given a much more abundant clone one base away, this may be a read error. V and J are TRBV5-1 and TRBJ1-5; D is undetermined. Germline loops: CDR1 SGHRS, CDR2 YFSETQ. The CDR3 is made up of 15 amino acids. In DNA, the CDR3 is TGCGCCGGCAGCTTAGAGTTCGGCAGCAATCAGCCCCAGCATTTT. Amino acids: CAGSLEFGSNQPQHF. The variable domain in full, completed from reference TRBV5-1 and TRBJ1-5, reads KAGVTQTPRYLIKTRGQQVTLSCSPISGHRSVSWYQQTPGQGLQFLFEYFSETQRNKGNFPGRFSGRQFSNSRSEMNVSTLELGDSALYLCAGSLEFGSNQPQHFGDGTRLSIL.

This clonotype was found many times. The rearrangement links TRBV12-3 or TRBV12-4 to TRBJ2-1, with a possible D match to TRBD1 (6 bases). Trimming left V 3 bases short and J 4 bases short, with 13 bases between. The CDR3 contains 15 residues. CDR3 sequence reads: CASSFGTNIYNEQFF. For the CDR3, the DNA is TGTGCCAGCAGTTTCGGGACAAACATTTACAATGAGCAGTTCTTC.

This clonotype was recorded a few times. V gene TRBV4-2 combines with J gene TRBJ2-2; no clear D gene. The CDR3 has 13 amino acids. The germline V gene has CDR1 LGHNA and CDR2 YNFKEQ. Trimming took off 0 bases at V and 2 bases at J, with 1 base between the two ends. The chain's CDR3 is CASSQDNTGELFF. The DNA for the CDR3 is TGTGCCAGCAGCCAAGACAACACCGGGGAGCTGTTTTTT.

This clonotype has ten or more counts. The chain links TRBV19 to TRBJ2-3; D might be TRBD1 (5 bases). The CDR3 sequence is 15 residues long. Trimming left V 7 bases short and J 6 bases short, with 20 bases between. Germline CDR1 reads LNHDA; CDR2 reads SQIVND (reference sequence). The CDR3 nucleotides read TGTGCCAGTACCATCACAGACCGACCAGGGGATACGCAGTATTTT. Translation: CASTITDRPGDTQYF.

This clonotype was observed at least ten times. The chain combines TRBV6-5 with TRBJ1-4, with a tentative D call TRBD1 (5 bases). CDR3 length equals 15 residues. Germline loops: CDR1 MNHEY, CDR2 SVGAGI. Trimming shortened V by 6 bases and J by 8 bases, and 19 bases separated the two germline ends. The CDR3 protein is CASSYTRGAREKLFF. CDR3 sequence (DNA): TGTGCCAGCAGCTATACCCGAGGGGCCCGGGAAAAACTGTTTTTT.

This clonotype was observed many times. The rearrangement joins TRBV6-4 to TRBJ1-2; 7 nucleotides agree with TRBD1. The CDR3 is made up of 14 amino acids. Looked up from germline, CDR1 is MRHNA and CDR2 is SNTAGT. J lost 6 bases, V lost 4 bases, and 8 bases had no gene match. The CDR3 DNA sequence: TGTGCCAGCAGTGTGCAGGGGGATCTTAATGGCTACACCTTC. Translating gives CASSVQGDLNGYTF.

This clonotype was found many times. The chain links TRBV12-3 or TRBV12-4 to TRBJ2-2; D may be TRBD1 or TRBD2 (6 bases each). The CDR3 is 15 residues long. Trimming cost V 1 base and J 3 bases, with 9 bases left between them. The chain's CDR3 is CASSLEGGDTGELFF. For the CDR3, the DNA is TGTGCCAGCAGTTTAGAGGGGGGAGACACCGGGGAGCTGTTTTTT.

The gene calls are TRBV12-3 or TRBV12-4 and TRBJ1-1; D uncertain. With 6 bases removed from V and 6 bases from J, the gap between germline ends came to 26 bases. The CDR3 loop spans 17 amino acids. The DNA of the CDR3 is TGTGCCAGCAGCCGAGAGGCGCAGGAAGGGAGTAGGGCTGAAGCTTTCTTT. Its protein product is CASSREAQEGSRAEAFF.

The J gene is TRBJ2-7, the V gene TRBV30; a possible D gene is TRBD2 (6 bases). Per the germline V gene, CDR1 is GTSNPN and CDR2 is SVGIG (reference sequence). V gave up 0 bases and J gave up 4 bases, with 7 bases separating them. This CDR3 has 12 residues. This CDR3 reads CAWSVGGYEQYF. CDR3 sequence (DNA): TGTGCCTGGAGTGTAGGAGGGTACGAGCAGTACTTC.

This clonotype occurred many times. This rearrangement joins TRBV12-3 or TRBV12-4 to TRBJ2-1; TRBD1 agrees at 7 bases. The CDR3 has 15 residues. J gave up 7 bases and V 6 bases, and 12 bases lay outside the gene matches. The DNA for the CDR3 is TGTGCCAGCAGCCCGCGACAGGGTGCCGGTAATGAGCAGTTCTTC. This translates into CASSPRQGAGNEQFF.

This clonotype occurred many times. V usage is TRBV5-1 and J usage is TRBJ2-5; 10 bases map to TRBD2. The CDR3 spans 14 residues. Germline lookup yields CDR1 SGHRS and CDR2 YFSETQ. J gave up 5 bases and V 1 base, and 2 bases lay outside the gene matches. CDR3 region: CASSLSGGEETQYF. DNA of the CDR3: TGCGCCAGCAGCTTGAGCGGGGGGGAGGAGACCCAGTACTTC.

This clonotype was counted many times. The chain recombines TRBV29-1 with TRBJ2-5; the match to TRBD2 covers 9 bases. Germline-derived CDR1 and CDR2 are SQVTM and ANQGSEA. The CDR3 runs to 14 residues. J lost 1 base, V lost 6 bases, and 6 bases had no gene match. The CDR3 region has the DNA TGCAGCGTCCAGCGGGGGGCAATCCAAGAGACCCAGTACTTC. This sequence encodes CSVQRGAIQETQYF.

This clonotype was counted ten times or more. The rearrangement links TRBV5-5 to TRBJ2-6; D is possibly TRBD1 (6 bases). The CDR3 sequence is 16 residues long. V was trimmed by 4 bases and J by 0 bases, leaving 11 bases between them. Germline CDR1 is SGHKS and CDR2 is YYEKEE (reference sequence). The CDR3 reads CASSVGQSSGANVLTF. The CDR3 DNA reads TGTGCCAGCAGCGTCGGACAGAGCTCTGGGGCCAACGTCCTGACTTTC. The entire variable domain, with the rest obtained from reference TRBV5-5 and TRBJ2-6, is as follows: DAGVTQSPTHLIKTRGQQVTLRCSPISGHKSVSWYQQVLGQGPQFIFQYYEKEERGRGNFPDRFSARQFPNYSSELNVNALLLGDSALYLCASSVGQSSGANVLTFGAGSRLTVL.

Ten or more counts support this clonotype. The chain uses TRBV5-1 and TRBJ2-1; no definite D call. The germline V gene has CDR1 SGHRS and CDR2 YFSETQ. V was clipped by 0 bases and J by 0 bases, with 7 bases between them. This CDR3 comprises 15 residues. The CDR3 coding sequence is TGCGCCAGCAGCTTGGTAAGGAGCTCCTACAATGAGCAGTTCTTC. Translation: CASSLVRSSYNEQFF.

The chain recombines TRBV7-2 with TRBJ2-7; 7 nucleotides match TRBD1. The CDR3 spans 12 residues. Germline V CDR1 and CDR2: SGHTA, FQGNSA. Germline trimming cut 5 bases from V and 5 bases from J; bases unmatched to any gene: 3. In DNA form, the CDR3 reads TGTGCCAGCAGCCCGCAGGGGGACGAGCAGTACTTC. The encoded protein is CASSPQGDEQYF. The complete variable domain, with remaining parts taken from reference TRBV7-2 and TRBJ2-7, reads GAGVSQSPSNKVTEKGKDVELRCDPISGHTALYWYRQSLGQGLEFLIYFQGNSAPDKSGLPSDRFSAERTGGSVSTLTIQRTQQEDSAVYLCASSPQGDEQYFGPGTRLTVT.

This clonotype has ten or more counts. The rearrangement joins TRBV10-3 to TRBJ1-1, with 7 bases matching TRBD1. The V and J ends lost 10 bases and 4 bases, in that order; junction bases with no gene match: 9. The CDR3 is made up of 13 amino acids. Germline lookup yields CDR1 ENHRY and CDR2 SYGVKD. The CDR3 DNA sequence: TGTGCCACCAAGGACAGGTCTAGCACTGAAGCTTTCTTT. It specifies CATKDRSSTEAFF.